The 10 T cell receptor beta chains below come from one sample, sequenced in a study of monozygotic twins with inflammatory bowel disease. Following a re-call of the 5' RACE reads, TCRdb has one entry per CDR3 protein and lacks DNA. This sample's clone table lists fewer than 550,000 distinct CDR3 sequences. Sequenced input: blood. The receptor source for this set is a human donor with ulcerative colitis or Crohn's disease, or a healthy co-twin of an affected twin (not recorded which).

This chain joins TRBV5-1 and TRBJ2-1. Germline V gene lookup returns CDR1 SGHRS and CDR2 YFSETQ. The CDR3 length is 14 residues. CDR3 loop: CASSLAGRHNEQFF.

This chain connects TRBV29-1 to TRBJ1-2; TCRdb designates TRBD1, a call that cannot be tested without DNA. The CDR3 has 13 amino acids. The V gene's germline CDR1 is SQVTM and CDR2 ANQGSEA. CDR3 protein: CSVSMDSRYGYTF.

This chain links TRBV5-5 with TRBJ2-6; checking the TCRdb D call of TRBD1 is not possible without DNA. The CDR3 has 15 residues. Germline CDR1 reads SGHKS; CDR2 reads YYEKEE (reference sequence). The CDR3 spells CASSLITGGANVLTF.

V usage is TRBV20-1 and J usage is TRBJ2-3; TCRdb calls TRBD1, which cannot be checked without DNA. Germline CDR1 is DFQATT and CDR2 is SNEGSKA (reference sequence). The CDR3 length is 16 residues. CDR3 sequence: CSAMLGRLPGLDTQYF.

The genes are TRBV20-1 and TRBJ1-4. CDR3 length: 14 amino acids. Germline V gene sequence: CDR1 DFQATT, CDR2 SNEGSKA (reference sequence). This CDR3 is CSARAGGGSEKLFF.

This chain uses TRBV4-3 with TRBJ2-1; the TCRdb D gene call, TRBD2, has no DNA to confirm it. Germline CDR1 reads LGHNA; CDR2 reads YSLEER. The CDR3 is made up of 16 amino acids. The CDR3 loop is CASSQSPTAGSNEQFF.

The chain employs TRBV19 and TRBJ1-5. In germline, CDR1 is LNHDA, CDR2 SQIVND (reference sequence). CDR3 length equals 12 residues. The CDR3 loop is CASSWWDQPQHF.

The chain couples TRBV10-3 to TRBJ2-3; the TCRdb call, TRBD1, lacks DNA for checking. This CDR3 is 14 amino acids long. Germline-derived CDR1 and CDR2 are ENHRY and SYGVKD. The CDR3 sequence: CAISEGGSTDTQYF.

The rearrangement links TRBV5-8 to TRBJ2-1; TCRdb's D gene call, TRBD2, goes unchecked for lack of DNA. Germline loops: CDR1 SGHTS, CDR2 YDEGEE. This CDR3 comprises 15 residues. The chain's CDR3 is CASSLIAGVANEQFF.

The chain is built from TRBV12-3 or TRBV12-4 and TRBJ1-1; the TCRdb D gene call, TRBD1, has no DNA to confirm it. This CDR3 comprises 15 residues. CDR3 loop: CASSFFRGRTAEAFF.